One sample yielded the 9 T cell receptor beta chains listed below, sequenced in a study of T cell responses to AZD1222 COVID-19 vaccine (dated by TCRdb to about 2021). The library was obtained by the immunoSEQ multiplex PCR assay. TCRdb retrieved this table from immuneACCESS and kept in-frame rearrangements only. Not all clones are present; in checked studies, unresolved V genes account for under half, and no reason is known for the remainder. This sample has roughly 110,000 clones in its table, and about 87% of those were observed once. 12% of the sample lies in the top ten. In the paper's terms, the time point label means: baseline before first vaccination. The sample consisted of peripheral blood, taken on day 0 of AZD1222 vaccination. These receptors all come from an adult in good health.

CDR3: CASSDPGQGGTGELFF. CDR3 nucleotide sequence: TGTGCCAGCAGTGACCCGGGACAGGGGGGCACCGGGGAGCTGTTTTTT. The chain uses TRBV25-1 and TRBJ2-2, with 11 bases aligning to TRBD1. The CDR3 is made up of 16 amino acids. The germline gives CDR1 MGHDK, CDR2 SYGVNS. Germline trimming cut 3 bases from V and 4 bases from J; bases unmatched to any gene: 4.

The chain uses TRBV18 and TRBJ2-1; D possibly corresponds to TRBD1 (5 bases). This CDR3 has 16 amino acids. Per germline, CDR1 KGHSH and CDR2 LQKENI. Trimming pared 3 bases from V and 2 bases from J, leaving 14 bases between. Here the CDR3 DNA reads TGTGCCAGCTCACCTCGACAGTTCCCAACCTACAATGAGCAGTTCTTC. As protein: CASSPRQFPTYNEQFF.

The rearrangement links TRBV14 to TRBJ1-6, with D tentatively TRBD1 (6 bases). The CDR3 has 18 amino acids. Germline V gene lookup returns CDR1 SGHDN and CDR2 FVKESK. V was pared by 2 bases and J by 0 bases, with 14 bases between. The CDR3 DNA is TGTGCCAGCAGCCAAAAAACAGGGCCGAGCTCCTATAATTCACCCCTCCACTTT. The encoded protein is CASSQKTGPSSYNSPLHF.

Remarks on this clone: The sample carries other DNA sequences with the same CDR3. The chain uses TRBV6-2 or TRBV6-3 and TRBJ1-5, with 7 bases fitting TRBD1. The CDR3 loop spans 16 amino acids. Germline values: CDR1 MNHEY, CDR2 SVGEGT. Trimming took 0 bases from V and 1 from J; bases not matched to a gene: 3. As DNA, the CDR3 is TGTGCCAGCAGTTACTCCCGGACAGGAAGCAATCAGCCCCAGCATTTT. This gives the protein CASSYSRTGSNQPQHF.

V is TRBV20-1 and J is TRBJ2-1; D ambiguous. The CDR3 consists of 11 residues. The V gene's germline CDR1 is DFQATT and CDR2 SNEGSKA (reference sequence). Trimming removed 0 bases from V and 7 bases from J, with 4 bases in between. The CDR3 is CSARDFNEQFF. The CDR3 nucleotides are TGCAGTGCTAGAGATTTTAATGAGCAGTTCTTC.

The chain combines TRBV5-8 with TRBJ1-5; D may be TRBD1 (6 bases). Trimming cost V 4 bases and J 2 bases, with 19 bases left between them. Looked up from germline, CDR1 is SGHTS and CDR2 is YDEGEE. The CDR3 is 17 residues long. CDR3 loop: CASSRRTGDIGNQPQHF. CDR3 bases: TGTGCCAGCAGCCGACGGACCGGGGACATTGGCAATCAGCCCCAGCATTTT.

This rearrangement joins TRBV9 to TRBJ2-2; the D gene is possibly TRBD1 (7 bases). This CDR3 spans 14 amino acids. Germline V gene sequence: CDR1 SGDLS, CDR2 YYNGEE. V was pared by 4 bases and J by 8 bases, with 15 bases between. The CDR3 nucleotides are TGTGCCAGCAGCCGACAGGGAGGACTAGGGGAGCTGTTTTTT. Its translation is CASSRQGGLGELFF. The full variable domain, completed using reference TRBV9 and TRBJ2-2, is DSGVTQTPKHLITATGQRVTLRCSPRSGDLSVYWYQQSLDQGLQFLIQYYNGEERAKGNILERFSAQQFPDLHSELNLSSLELGDSALYFCASSRQGGLGELFFGEGSRLTVL.

The chain has TRBV24-1 and TRBJ1-5, with TRBD1 identical over 11 bases. From germline, CDR1 is KGHDR and CDR2 SFDVKD. The length of the CDR3 is 15 residues. The J segment lost 11 bases and the V segment lost 4 bases, leaving 9 bases of the junction unmatched. DNA of the CDR3: TGTGCCACCAGTGACGCCGGGACAGGGGGGGGGTCCCAGCATTTT. Its translation: CATSDAGTGGGSQHF.

V gene TRBV10-3 combines with J gene TRBJ2-2; TRBD2 matches 8 bases. The CDR3 consists of 15 residues. Unmatched junction bases numbered 9, after V lost 6 bases and J lost 6 bases. Germline V gene sequence: CDR1 ENHRY, CDR2 SYGVKD. CDR3 loop: CAIRNGRAQAGELFF. The CDR3 DNA sequence: TGTGCCATCAGGAACGGGAGGGCCCAGGCCGGGGAGCTGTTTTTT.